Following are 16 T cell receptor beta chains from one sample sequenced in a study of cytomegalovirus exposure and HLA in healthy donors. Sequencing was performed with immunoSEQ multiplex PCR; in TCRdb, only in-frame clones are kept and a portion is missing. The sample carries fewer than 400,000 clones, roughly 88% recorded once. The sequenced material came from PBMCs. These receptors were obtained from a young woman in good health and CMV-seronegative.

The chain joins TRBV29-1 to TRBJ2-7; no clear D. The CDR3 covers 13 residues. V lost 0 bases and J 4 bases, leaving 10 bases between the germline ends. Germline V gene lookup returns CDR1 SQVTM and CDR2 ANQGSEA. The DNA of the CDR3 is TGCAGCGTTGAAGAAGTTGCAGGTTACGAGCAGTACTTC. Its protein is CSVEEVAGYEQYF.

This sequence joins TRBV11-2 and TRBJ2-5; D call uncertain. The CDR3 runs 12 residues. Trimming removed 0 bases at V and 5 bases at J, with 4 bases between. Germline V lookup: CDR1 SGHAT, CDR2 FQNNGV. The CDR3: CASSLDAETQYF. CDR3 sequence (DNA): TGTGCCAGCAGCTTAGATGCGGAGACCCAGTACTTC.

The genes are TRBV7-2 and TRBJ2-7; 10 bases match TRBD2. Germline lookup yields CDR1 SGHTA and CDR2 FQGNSA. The junction had 3 bases not matched to a gene; V was cut back by 1 base and J by 0 bases. The CDR3 runs to 16 residues. The DNA of the CDR3 is TGTGCCAGCAGCTTAGAGGGACTAGCGAGCTCCTACGAGCAGTACTTC. Its translation: CASSLEGLASSYEQYF.

The genes are TRBV4-1 and TRBJ1-2; the D is unclear. The germline V gene encodes CDR1 MGHRA and CDR2 YSYEKL. V gave up 3 bases and J gave up 10 bases, with 18 bases separating them. The CDR3 is made up of 14 amino acids. The CDR3 DNA sequence: TGCGCCAGCAGCCAGCCCACGGGATCCCCCTACTACACCTTC. This gives the protein CASSQPTGSPYYTF.

This clone was recorded once. The V gene is TRBV5-1, the J gene TRBJ1-1, with D maybe TRBD1 (6 bases). V lost 0 bases, J lost 1 base, and 10 bases lay in between. This CDR3 spans 15 amino acids. The germline V gene has CDR1 SGHRS and CDR2 YFSETQ. CDR3 nucleotides: TGCGCCAGCAGCTTGGCGGTACAGGGGAACACTGAAGCTTTCTTT. The encoded protein is CASSLAVQGNTEAFF.

The rearrangement links TRBV2 to TRBJ1-1; the D gene is possibly TRBD1 (6 bases). The V gene lost 2 bases and the J gene lost 2 bases, with 12 bases spanning the gap. This CDR3 contains 15 residues. Germline lookup yields CDR1 SNHLY and CDR2 FYNNEI. CDR3 sequence: CASSELGTLNTEAFF. The CDR3 nucleotides read TGTGCCAGCAGTGAACTAGGGACACTTAACACTGAAGCTTTCTTT.

The chain uses TRBV25-1 and TRBJ1-1; the D gene is possibly TRBD1 (5 bases). The V and J ends lost 1 base and 6 bases respectively, with 9 bases between them. The CDR3 is 13 residues long. Germline V gene lookup returns CDR1 MGHDK and CDR2 SYGVNS. Here the CDR3 reads CASSESGGAEAFF. CDR3 DNA: TGTGCCAGCAGTGAATCCGGGGGGGCTGAAGCTTTCTTT.

The J gene is TRBJ2-3, the V gene TRBV4-3; a possible D gene is TRBD2 (5 bases). Germline lookup yields CDR1 LGHNA and CDR2 YSLEER. The CDR3 spans 17 residues. Deletions cut 4 bases from V and 5 bases from J, with 22 bases between. For the CDR3, the DNA is TGCGCCAGCAGCCGGGCGATAGGGTTCCAGGCGGGAGATACGCAGTATTTT. It is translated as CASSRAIGFQAGDTQYF.

The chain uses TRBV25-1 and TRBJ1-3; TRBD1 matches 11 bases. Germline loops: CDR1 MGHDK, CDR2 SYGVNS. The CDR3 contains 16 residues. V dropped 1 base and J dropped 2; count of bases not matched to a gene: 1. This CDR3 reads CASSESGQGAGNTIYF. CDR3 nucleotide sequence: TGTGCCAGCAGTGAATCGGGACAGGGGGCTGGAAACACCATATATTTT.

The table lists this clone with a few counts. In nucleotides, the CDR3 is TGTGCCAGCAGCCCCACCCGCGGGACGCACTACGAGCAGTACTTC. Amino acids: CASSPTRGTHYEQYF. This chain uses TRBV6-5 with TRBJ2-7; a possible D gene is TRBD2 (6 bases). This CDR3 is 15 amino acids long. Germline V gives CDR1 MNHEY, CDR2 SVGAGI. Trimming removed 6 bases from V and 3 bases from J, with 18 bases in between.

The chain carries TRBV27 and TRBJ2-1, with a possible D match to TRBD2 (6 bases). V lost 5 bases, J lost 6 bases, and 17 bases lay in between. The germline gives CDR1 MNHEY, CDR2 SMNVEV (reference sequence). This CDR3 has 15 amino acids. CDR3 coding DNA: TGTGCCAGCAGTCCCGGGAGTTGGGATCCCAATGAGCAGTTCTTC. It translates to CASSPGSWDPNEQFF.

This chain uses TRBV7-9 with TRBJ2-7; D is uncertain. CDR1 and CDR2 from the germline V gene are SEHNR and FQNEAQ (reference sequence). CDR3 length: 11 amino acids. V was clipped by 4 bases and J by 6 bases, with 7 bases between them. CDR3 region: CASSSTFEQYF. The CDR3, as DNA: TGTGCCAGCAGCTCCACATTCGAGCAGTACTTC.

V and J are TRBV5-6 and TRBJ1-2; tentatively, D is TRBD1 (5 bases). Trimming removed 6 bases at V and 4 bases at J, with 19 bases between. In germline, CDR1 is SGHDT, CDR2 YYEEEE. The CDR3 loop spans 15 amino acids. The CDR3 bases are TGTGCCAGCACCCGGGGGGGTGAGGGCGTCTATGGCTACACCTTC. It encodes CASTRGGEGVYGYTF. The full variable domain, in which reference TRBV5-6 and TRBJ1-2 provide the parts outside the CDR3, is DAGVTQSPTHLIKTRGQQVTLRCSPKSGHDTVSWYQQALGQGPQFIFQYYEEEERQRGNFPDRFSGHQFPNYSSELNVNALLLGDSALYLCASTRGGEGVYGYTFGSGTRLTVV.

The chain uses TRBV19 and TRBJ2-3; 8 bases agree with TRBD2. Germline CDR1 is LNHDA and CDR2 is SQIVND (reference sequence). J was trimmed by 1 base and V by 10 bases; bases with no gene match: 4. There are 13 residues in the CDR3. CDR3 amino acids: CATASGRTDTQYF. The CDR3 bases are TGTGCCACCGCTAGCGGGCGCACAGATACGCAGTATTTT.

The genes are TRBV18 and TRBJ1-5, with 8 bases matching TRBD1. The J segment lost 5 bases and the V segment lost 6 bases, leaving 6 bases of the junction unmatched. The germline V gene encodes CDR1 KGHSH and CDR2 LQKENI. The CDR3 length is 14 residues. CDR3 sequence reads: CASSETGGDQPQHF. The CDR3 nucleotides read TGTGCCAGCTCCGAAACAGGGGGGGATCAGCCCCAGCATTTT.

The chain employs TRBV27 and TRBJ1-5, with unresolved D. V was clipped by 2 bases and J by 3 bases, with 8 bases between them. Germline V gives CDR1 MNHEY, CDR2 SMNVEV (reference sequence). The CDR3 consists of 14 residues. The CDR3 protein is CASSLGSFNQPQHF. In DNA, the CDR3 is TGTGCCAGCAGTTTAGGTAGCTTCAATCAGCCCCAGCATTTT.